This T cell receptor beta chain was recovered during a study of beta chain features in type 1 diabetes. Study-wide points: A pattern of fewer insertions and more deletions at VDJ junctions was seen in type 1 diabetes patients.

The germline gives CDR1 SGHTA, CDR2 FQGTGA. V lost 1 base and J 3 bases, leaving 13 bases between the germline ends. This CDR3 has 15 residues. This clone showed up just a few times. What it binds is not known. Since all of the isolated RNA was reverse transcribed, expressed TCRB transcripts were what got sequenced. Each sample of naive, central memory or regulatory T cells had, on average, roughly 3.4 million reads. Profiling relied on immunoSEQ multiplex PCR, and the TCRdb table lists in-frame clones only, not all of them. The sample has 310,000 or so clones; about 10% are singletons. The sample was naive CD4+ T cells from blood. This receptor was identified in a woman younger than 45 in good health. The V gene is TRBV7-3, the J gene TRBJ2-7; D might be TRBD1 (5 bases). Here the CDR3 reads CASSLIPGQNYEQYF. For the CDR3, the DNA is TGTGCCAGCAGCTTAATCCCCGGACAAAACTACGAGCAGTACTTC.